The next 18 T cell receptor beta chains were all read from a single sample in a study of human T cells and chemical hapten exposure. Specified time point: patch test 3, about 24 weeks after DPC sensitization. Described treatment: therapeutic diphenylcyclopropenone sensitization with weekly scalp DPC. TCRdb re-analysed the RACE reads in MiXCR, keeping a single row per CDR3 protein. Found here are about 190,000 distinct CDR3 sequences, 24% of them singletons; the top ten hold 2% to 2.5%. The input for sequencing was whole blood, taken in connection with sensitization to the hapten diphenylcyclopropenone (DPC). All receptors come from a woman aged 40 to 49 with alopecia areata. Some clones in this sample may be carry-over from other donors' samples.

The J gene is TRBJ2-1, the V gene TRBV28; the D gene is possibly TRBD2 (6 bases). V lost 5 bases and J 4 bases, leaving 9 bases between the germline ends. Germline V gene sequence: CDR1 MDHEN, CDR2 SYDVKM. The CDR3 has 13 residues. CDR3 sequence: CASSAGTYNEQFF. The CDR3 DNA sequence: TGTGCCAGCAGTGCCGGGACTTACAATGAGCAGTTCTTC.

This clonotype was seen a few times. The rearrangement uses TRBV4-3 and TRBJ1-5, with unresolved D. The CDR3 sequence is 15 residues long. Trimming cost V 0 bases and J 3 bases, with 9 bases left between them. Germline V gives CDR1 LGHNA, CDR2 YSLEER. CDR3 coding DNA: TGCGCCAGCAGCCAAGAAAACAGAGTCAATCAGCCCCAGCATTTT. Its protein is CASSQENRVNQPQHF.

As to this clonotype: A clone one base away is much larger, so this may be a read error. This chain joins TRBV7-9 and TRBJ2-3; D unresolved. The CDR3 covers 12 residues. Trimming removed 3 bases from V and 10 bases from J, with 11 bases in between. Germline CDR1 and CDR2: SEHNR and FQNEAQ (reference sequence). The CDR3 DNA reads TGTGCCAGCAGCTTGGTTAGGGTGGCGCAGTATTTT. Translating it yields CASSLVRVAQYF. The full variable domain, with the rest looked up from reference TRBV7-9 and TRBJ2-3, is DTGVSQNPRHKITKRGQNVTFRCDPISEHNRLYWYRQTLGQGPEFLTYFQNEAQLEKSRLLSDRFSAERPKGSFSTLEIQRTEQGDSAMYLCASSLVRVAQYFGPGTRLTVL.

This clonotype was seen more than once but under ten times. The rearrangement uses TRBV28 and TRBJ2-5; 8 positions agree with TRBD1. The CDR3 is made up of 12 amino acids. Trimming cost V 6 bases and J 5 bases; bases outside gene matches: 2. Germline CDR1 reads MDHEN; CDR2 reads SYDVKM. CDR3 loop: CASRTGVETQYF. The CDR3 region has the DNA TGTGCCAGCAGGACAGGGGTTGAGACCCAGTACTTC.

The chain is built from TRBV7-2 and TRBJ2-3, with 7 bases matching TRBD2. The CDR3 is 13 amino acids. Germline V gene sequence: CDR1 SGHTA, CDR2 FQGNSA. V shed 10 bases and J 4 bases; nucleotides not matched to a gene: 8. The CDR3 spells CATTTSSPDTQYF. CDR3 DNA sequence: TGTGCCACCACGACTAGCTCGCCAGATACGCAGTATTTT.

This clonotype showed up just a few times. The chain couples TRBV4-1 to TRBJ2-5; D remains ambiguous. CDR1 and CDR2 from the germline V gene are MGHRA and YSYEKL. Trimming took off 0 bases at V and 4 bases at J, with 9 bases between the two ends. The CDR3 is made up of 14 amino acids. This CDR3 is CASSQDASPETQYF. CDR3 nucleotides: TGCGCCAGCAGCCAAGATGCGAGCCCAGAGACCCAGTACTTC.

This CDR3 reads CASSQDPRWPQHF. CDR3 nucleotides: TGCGCCAGCAGCCAAGATCCCCGTTGGCCCCAGCATTTT. The rearrangement joins TRBV4-3 to TRBJ1-5; D is undetermined. The CDR3 is 13 amino acids. Germline CDR1 and CDR2: LGHNA and YSLEER. The germline V and J ends were trimmed by 0 bases and 9 bases, with 9 bases remaining between them.

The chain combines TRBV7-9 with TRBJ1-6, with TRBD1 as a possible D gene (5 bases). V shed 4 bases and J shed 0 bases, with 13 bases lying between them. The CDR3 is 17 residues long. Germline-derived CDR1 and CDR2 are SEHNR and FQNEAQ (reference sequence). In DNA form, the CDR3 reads TGTGCCAGCAGCTCCCGGGGCCTTAGCTCCTATAATTCACCCCTCCACTTT. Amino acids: CASSSRGLSSYNSPLHF.

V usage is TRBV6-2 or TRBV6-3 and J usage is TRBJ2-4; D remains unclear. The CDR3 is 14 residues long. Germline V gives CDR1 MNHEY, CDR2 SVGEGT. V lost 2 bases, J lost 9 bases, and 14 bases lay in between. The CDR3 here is CASSYGLSYGIQYF. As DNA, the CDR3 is TGTGCCAGCAGTTACGGCCTCTCTTACGGCATTCAGTACTTC.

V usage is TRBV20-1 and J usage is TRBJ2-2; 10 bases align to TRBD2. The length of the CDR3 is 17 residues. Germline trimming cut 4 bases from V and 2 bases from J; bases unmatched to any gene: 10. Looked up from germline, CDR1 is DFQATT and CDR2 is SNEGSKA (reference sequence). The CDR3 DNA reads TGCAGTGCTAAGGCCGGGCTAGCGGGAGTAAACACCGGGGAGCTGTTTTTT. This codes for CSAKAGLAGVNTGELFF.

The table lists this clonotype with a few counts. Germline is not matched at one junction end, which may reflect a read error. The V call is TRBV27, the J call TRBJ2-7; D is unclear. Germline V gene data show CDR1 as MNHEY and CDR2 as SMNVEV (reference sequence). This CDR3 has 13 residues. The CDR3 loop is CASSLGTAYGQYF. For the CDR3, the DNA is TGTGCCAGCAGTTTGGGTACAGCTTACGGGCAGTACTTC.

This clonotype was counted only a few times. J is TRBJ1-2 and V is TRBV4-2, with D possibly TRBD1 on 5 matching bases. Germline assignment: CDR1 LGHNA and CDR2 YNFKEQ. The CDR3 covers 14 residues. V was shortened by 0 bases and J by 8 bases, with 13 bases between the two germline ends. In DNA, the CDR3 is TGTGCCAGCAGCCAAGATTGGACAATTGGAGGCTACACCTTC. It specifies CASSQDWTIGGYTF.

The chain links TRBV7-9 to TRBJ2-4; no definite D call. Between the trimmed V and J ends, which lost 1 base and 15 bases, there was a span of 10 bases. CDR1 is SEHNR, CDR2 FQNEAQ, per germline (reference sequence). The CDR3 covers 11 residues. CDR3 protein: CASSLGVETYF. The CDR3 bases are TGTGCCAGCAGCTTAGGTGTAGAAACGTACTTC.

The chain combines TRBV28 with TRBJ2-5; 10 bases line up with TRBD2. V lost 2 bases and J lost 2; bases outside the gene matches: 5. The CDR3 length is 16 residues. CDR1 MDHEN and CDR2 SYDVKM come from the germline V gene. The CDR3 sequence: CASSLIVAGGQETQYF. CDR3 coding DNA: TGTGCCAGCAGTTTAATCGTAGCGGGAGGTCAAGAGACCCAGTACTTC.

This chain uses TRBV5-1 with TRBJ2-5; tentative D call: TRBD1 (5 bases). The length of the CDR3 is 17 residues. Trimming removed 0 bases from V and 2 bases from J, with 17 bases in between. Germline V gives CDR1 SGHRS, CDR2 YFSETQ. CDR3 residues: CASSLGLESKGQETQYF. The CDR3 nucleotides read TGCGCCAGCAGCTTGGGACTGGAAAGCAAGGGGCAAGAGACCCAGTACTTC.

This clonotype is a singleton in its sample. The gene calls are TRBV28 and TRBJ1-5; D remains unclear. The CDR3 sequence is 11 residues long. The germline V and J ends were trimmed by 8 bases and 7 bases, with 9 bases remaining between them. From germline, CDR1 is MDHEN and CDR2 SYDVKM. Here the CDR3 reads CASGVRQPQHF. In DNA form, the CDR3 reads TGTGCCAGCGGGGTCCGACAGCCCCAGCATTTT.

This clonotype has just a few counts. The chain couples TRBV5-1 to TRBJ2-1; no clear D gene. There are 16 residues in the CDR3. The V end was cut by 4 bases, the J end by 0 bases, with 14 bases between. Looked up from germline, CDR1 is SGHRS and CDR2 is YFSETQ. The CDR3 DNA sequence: TGCGCCAGCAGCCCCCGGACGAGGAGCTCCTACAATGAGCAGTTCTTC. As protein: CASSPRTRSSYNEQFF.

CDR3 protein: CASSKTGTRRTDTQYF. The CDR3 nucleotides are TGTGCCAGCAGCAAGACCGGGACTAGACGTACAGATACGCAGTATTTT. V is TRBV5-6 and J is TRBJ2-3; 8 positions agree with TRBD2. This CDR3 region has 16 residues. V trimming: 4 bases; J trimming: 3 bases; junction bases outside the gene matches: 10. Germline values: CDR1 SGHDT, CDR2 YYEEEE.